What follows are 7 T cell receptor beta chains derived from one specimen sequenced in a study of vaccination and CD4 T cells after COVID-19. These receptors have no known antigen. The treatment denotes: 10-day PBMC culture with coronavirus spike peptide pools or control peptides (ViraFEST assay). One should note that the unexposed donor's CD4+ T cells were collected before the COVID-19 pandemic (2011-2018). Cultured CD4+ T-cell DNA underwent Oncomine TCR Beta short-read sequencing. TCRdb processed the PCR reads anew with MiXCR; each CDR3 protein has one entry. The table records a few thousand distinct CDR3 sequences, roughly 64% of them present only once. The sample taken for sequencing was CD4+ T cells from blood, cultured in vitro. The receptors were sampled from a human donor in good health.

The CDR3 DNA sequence: TGTGCCAGTAGTATTCCCCAAGGGGCGAACTATACCTTC. Translated: CASSIPQGANYTF. The V call is TRBV19, the J call TRBJ1-2, with D tentatively TRBD1 (5 bases). The V gene lost 3 bases and the J gene lost 14 bases, with 19 bases spanning the gap. The CDR3 is made up of 13 amino acids. Germline loops: CDR1 LNHDA, CDR2 SQIVND (reference sequence).

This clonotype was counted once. The CDR3 DNA follows: TGCAGTGCTAGAGGGCTAGCGGGGGGCCCCATCCAAGAGACCCAGTACTTC. Amino acid sequence: CSARGLAGGPIQETQYF. This chain joins TRBV20-1 and TRBJ2-5, with 11 bases matching TRBD2. The J segment lost 1 base and the V segment lost 1 base, leaving 8 bases of the junction unmatched. Germline lookup yields CDR1 DFQATT and CDR2 SNEGSKA (reference sequence). This CDR3 is 17 amino acids long.

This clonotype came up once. For the CDR3, the DNA is TGTGCCAGCAGCCCGTCAGGGGACGAGACCCAGTACTTC. This sequence encodes CASSPSGDETQYF. This chain uses TRBV7-8 with TRBJ2-5; TRBD1 might be the D (6 bases). The CDR3 is 13 residues long. From germline, CDR1 is SGHVS and CDR2 FQNEAQ. V lost 5 bases and J 5 bases, leaving 12 bases between the germline ends.

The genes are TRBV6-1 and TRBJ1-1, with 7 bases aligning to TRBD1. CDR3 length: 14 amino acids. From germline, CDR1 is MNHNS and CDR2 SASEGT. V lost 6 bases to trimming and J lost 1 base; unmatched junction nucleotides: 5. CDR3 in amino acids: CASSRDRENTEAFF. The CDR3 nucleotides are TGTGCCAGCAGCCGCGACAGGGAGAACACTGAAGCTTTCTTT.

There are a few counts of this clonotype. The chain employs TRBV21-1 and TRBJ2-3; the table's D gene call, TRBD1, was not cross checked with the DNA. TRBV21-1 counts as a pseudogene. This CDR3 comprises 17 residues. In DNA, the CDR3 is TGTGCCAGCAGCAAACGGAGGGGCGTAGACCCCACAGATACGCAGTATTTT. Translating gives CASSKRRGVDPTDTQYF.

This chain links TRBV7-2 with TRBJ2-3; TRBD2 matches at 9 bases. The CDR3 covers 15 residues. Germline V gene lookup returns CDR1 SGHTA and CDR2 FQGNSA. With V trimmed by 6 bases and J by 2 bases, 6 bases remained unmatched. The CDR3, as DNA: TGTGCCAGCAGAGTGACTAGCGGAAACACAGATACGCAGTATTTT. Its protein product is CASRVTSGNTDTQYF.

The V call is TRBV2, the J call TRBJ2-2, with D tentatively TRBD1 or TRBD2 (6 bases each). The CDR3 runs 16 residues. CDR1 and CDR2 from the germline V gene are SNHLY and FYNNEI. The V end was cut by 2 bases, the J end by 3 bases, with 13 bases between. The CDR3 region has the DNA TGTGCCAGCAGTGAAAAGGGGGGTGCGTACACCGGGGAGCTGTTTTTT. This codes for CASSEKGGAYTGELFF. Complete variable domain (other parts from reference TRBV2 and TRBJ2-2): EPEVTQTPSHQVTQMGQEVILRCVPISNHLYFYWYRQILGQKVEFLVSFYNNEISEKSEIFDDQFSVERPDGSNFTLKIRSTKLEDSAMYFCASSEKGGAYTGELFFGEGSRLTVL.